The sequence of this T cell receptor (beta chain) was determined in a study of T cell responses to AZD1222 COVID-19 vaccine. General study results and limits: Possibly, clonal diversity was underestimated; donors were largely white British and included more females.

In the case of this clone: Its antigen remains unknown.

V was cut by 4 bases and J by 2 bases, with 22 bases left in between. Germline V gene lookup returns CDR1 MNHEY and CDR2 SVGEGT. The CDR3 runs 18 residues. Repertoires were generated with immunoSEQ multiplex PCR, while TCRdb's copy carries only in-frame clones and drops some. The sample lists approximately 100,000 clones; approximately 87% were seen once. This receptor was obtained from an adult in good health. The sample was peripheral blood, taken on day 0 of AZD1222 vaccination. The chain combines TRBV6-2 or TRBV6-3 with TRBJ2-3; D perhaps matches TRBD2 (6 bases). The CDR3 loop reads CASSFLLLSGADTDTQYF. The CDR3 coding sequence is TGTGCCAGCAGTTTCCTCCTCCTTAGCGGCGCCGACACAGATACGCAGTATTTT.